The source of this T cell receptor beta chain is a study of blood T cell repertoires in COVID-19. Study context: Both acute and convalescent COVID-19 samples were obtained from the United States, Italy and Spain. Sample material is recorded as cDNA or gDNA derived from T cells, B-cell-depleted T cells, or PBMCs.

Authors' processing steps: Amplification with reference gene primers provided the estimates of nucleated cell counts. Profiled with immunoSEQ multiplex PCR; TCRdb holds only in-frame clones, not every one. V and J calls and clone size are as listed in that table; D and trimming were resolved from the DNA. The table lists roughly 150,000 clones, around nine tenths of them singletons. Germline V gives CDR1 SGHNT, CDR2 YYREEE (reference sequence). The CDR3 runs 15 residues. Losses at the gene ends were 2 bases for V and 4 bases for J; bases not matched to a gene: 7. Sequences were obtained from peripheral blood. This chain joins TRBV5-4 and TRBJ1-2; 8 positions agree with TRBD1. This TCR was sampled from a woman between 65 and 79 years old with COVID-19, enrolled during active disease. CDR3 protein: CASSFPGQGPYGYTF. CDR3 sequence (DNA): TGTGCCAGCAGCTTCCCTGGACAGGGACCCTATGGCTACACCTTC.